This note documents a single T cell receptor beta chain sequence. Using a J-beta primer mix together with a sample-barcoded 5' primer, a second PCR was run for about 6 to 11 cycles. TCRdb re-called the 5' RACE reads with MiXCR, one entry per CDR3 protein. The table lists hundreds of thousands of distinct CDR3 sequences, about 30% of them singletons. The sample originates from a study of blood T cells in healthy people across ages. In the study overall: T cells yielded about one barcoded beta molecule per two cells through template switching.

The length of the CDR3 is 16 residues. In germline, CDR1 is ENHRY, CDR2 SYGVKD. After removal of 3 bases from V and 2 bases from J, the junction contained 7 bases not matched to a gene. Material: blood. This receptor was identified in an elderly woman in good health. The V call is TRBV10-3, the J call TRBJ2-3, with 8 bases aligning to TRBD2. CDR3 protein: CAISDSGGEPTDTQYF. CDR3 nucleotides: TGTGCCATCAGTGACTCGGGGGGGGAGCCCACAGATACGCAGTATTTT.